This TCR beta chain was captured by sequencing in a study of shared clonotypes between healthy human individuals (dated by TCRdb to the early 2020s). With regard to the full study: Two women and a few men aged 18 to 49 years were included in the cohort. For each donor, CD4 naive and CD4 memory were each given three plates, CD8 naive was given two plates, and CD8 memory was given one plate. To estimate repertoire size and how much clonotypes are shared between individuals, the study performed deep sequencing of blood TCR repertoires from a few healthy adults. Different laboratories and diverse techniques were used to prepare libraries and sequence TCR repertoires, to increase sequencing depth and limit assay-specific biases. Per donor, leukapheresis produced somewhere between about 0.94 and 9 billion PBMCs.

Donors were healthy HIV-negative adults with no recently reported acute infections or vaccinations. All donors were Caucasian adults living in Nashville, Tennessee, USA. CD4+ T cells were enriched by magnetic negative selection, after which naive cells were positively selected on CD45RA and the negative fraction was taken as the memory subset. After blood collection by leukapheresis, PBMCs were isolated using Ficoll-Histopaque density gradient centrifugation and then cryopreserved in the vapor phase of liquid nitrogen. Purity and quantity of every magnetically sorted T cell population were checked by analytical flow cytometry. Genomic DNA was isolated from every sorted fraction and measured by UV absorbance on a Nanodrop 2000c. Using the deep immunoSEQ assay, multiplex PCR amplified TCR CDR3 regions from genomic DNA. Extracted genomic DNA from each cell subset was spread evenly across all wells of several immunoSEQ 96-well plates, with each plate serving as a replicate. Each replicate PCR for sorted subsets received approximately 200 ng genomic DNA, equal to about 29,000 T cell genomes. Purified libraries were measured with a Qubit 3.0 fluorometer, size-checked on a Bioanalyzer 2100, and measured again with the KAPA Library Quantification kit. A separate single-read 150-cycle Illumina NextSeq 550 flow cell was used to sequence each immunoSEQ 96-well plate. Turning to the authors' computational methods: Because only junctional sequences without quality scores were contained in the immunoSEQ output, filtering matching that applied to full-length reads could not be performed. To assign V/J genes and CDR3, sequences were annotated against IMGT germline references using PyIR, a Python wrapper for IgBLAST v1.9. Reads with weak V/J assignments (E-value above 1e-6), missing CDR3, stop codons, out-of-frame junctions, or ambiguous translated residues were removed. V3J clonotypes were defined by identical inferred V gene, J gene, and CDR3 amino acid sequence. To compute the percentage overlap between repertoires, the number of shared unique clonotypes was divided by the size of the smaller repertoire. Repertoire richness was assessed with RTK rarefaction, the Chao1 estimator, and Recon v2.1 estimates of unobserved clonotypes. OLGA was used to compute generation probabilities for all TCRbeta clonotypes that the gDNA method yielded from a few donors. The immuneACCESS repertoire file appears here via TCRdb, limited to in-frame rearrangements. These files lack a portion of the clones; in checked studies, under half of the deficit traces to unresolved V genes, and the cause of the others is not known. V and J calls and clone size are as listed in that table; D and trimming were resolved from the DNA. The sample data list hundreds of thousands of clones, and almost 97% of these were observed just once. About 0.06% of the sample is in the top ten clones.

A remark on this clone: It lacks a known antigen. The input lacks base qualities; no much larger clone sits a single base away.

Findings and caveats that apply to the study as a whole: Naive subsets generally had larger estimated clonotype richness than memory subsets. Rarefaction of sorted-subset datasets indicated incomplete sequencing despite the large sequencing depth. Pairwise subsampling led to the expectation that sequencing depth would affect the degree of clonotype sharing among donors. The genetic and exposure-history diversity represented was limited by the small number of donors. Higher generation probabilities were observed for clonotypes shared by all four sorted-subset donors than for non-shared clonotypes. Only blood was sampled, and tissue TCR repertoires likely differ from those in blood. Around 5% of naive CD4, 3.5% of naive CD8, 2.3% of memory CD4, and approximately 0.39% of memory CD8 clonotypes were shared across several donors.

The sample consisted of naive CD4+ T cells sorted from blood. The cell subset or site tag for this specimen amounts to: CD45RA+ positively selected. This TCR was sampled from a woman under 40 in good health.

The CDR3 loop reads CASSSPGARRNNEQFF. The DNA reads TGTGCCAGCAGTAGCCCCGGGGCCAGACGGAACAATGAGCAGTTCTTC. Here the chain combines TRBV28 and TRBJ2-1; the D gene could be either TRBD1 or TRBD2, each agreeing at 5 bases. V loses 5 bases, J loses 5 bases, and the germline ends lie 19 bases apart. The CDR3 has 16 amino acids, counting the end cysteine and phenylalanine. Left in the record is the CDR3 DNA by itself, 48 bases read in frame from the first base. Per the germline V gene, MDHEN is the CDR1 and SYDVKM is the CDR2.